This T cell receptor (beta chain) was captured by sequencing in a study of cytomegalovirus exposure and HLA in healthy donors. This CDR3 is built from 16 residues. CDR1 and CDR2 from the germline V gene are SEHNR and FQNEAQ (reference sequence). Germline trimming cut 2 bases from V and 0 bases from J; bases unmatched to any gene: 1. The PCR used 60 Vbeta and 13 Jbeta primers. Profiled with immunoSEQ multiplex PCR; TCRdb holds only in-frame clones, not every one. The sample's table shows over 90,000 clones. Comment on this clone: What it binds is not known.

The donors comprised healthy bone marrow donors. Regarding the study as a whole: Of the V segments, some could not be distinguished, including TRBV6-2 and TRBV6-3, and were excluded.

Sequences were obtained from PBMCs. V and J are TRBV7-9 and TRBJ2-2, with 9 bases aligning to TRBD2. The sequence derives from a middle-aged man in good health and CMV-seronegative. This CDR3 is CASSLTSGSNTGELFF. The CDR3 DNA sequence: TGTGCCAGCAGCTTAACTAGCGGGTCGAACACCGGGGAGCTGTTTTTT.